The 19 T cell receptor beta chains in this list originate from one sample, sequenced in a study of blood T cell repertoires in COVID-19 (TCRdb year 2020). Libraries were prepared through the immunoSEQ multiplex PCR assay. Held by TCRdb, this immuneACCESS table contains in-frame sequences only and omits some clones. Under half of the omission traces to an unresolved V gene where checked; the cause of the rest is unknown. In this sample the table shows approximately 59,000 clones, around 80% of which occur a single time. The ten most abundant clones make up 15% to 19% of the sample. Sequenced: peripheral blood. The receptors originated from an elderly man with acute or convalescent COVID-19.

This chain links TRBV2 with TRBJ2-1; TRBD2 agrees at 9 bases. The CDR3 covers 13 residues. Germline loops: CDR1 SNHLY, CDR2 FYNNEI. V dropped 6 bases and J dropped 6; count of bases not matched to a gene: 3. The CDR3 here is CASSAGLANEQFF. The DNA of the CDR3 is TGTGCCAGCAGCGCGGGACTAGCCAATGAGCAGTTCTTC.

The chain has TRBV18 and TRBJ1-1, with 7 bases that match TRBD1. The CDR3 loop spans 14 amino acids. V trimming: 3 bases; J trimming: 6 bases; junction bases outside the gene matches: 7. CDR1 is KGHSH, CDR2 LQKENI, per germline. CDR3 coding DNA: TGTGCCAGCTCACCTGCAGGGGGATCCCCTGAAGCTTTCTTT. This translates into CASSPAGGSPEAFF. The variable domain in full, with the rest retrieved from reference TRBV18 and TRBJ1-1, is NAGVMQNPRHLVRRRGQEARLRCSPMKGHSHVYWYRQLPEEGLKFMVYLQKENIIDESGMPKERFSAEFPKEGPSILRIQQVVRGDSAAYFCASSPAGGSPEAFFGQGTRLTVV.

V usage is TRBV19 and J usage is TRBJ1-1; 8 bases are a match to TRBD1. The CDR3 covers 16 residues. Germline assignment: CDR1 LNHDA and CDR2 SQIVND (reference sequence). J was trimmed by 0 bases and V by 2 bases; bases with no gene match: 5. CDR3 nucleotide sequence: TGTGCCAGTAGTATACCCGGGGACAGGCTGAACACTGAAGCTTTCTTT. It codes for CASSIPGDRLNTEAFF.

The V and J genes are TRBV7-9 and TRBJ1-2; no clear D gene. This CDR3 spans 13 amino acids. Trimming stripped 2 bases from V and 4 bases from J, with 8 bases between. CDR1 and CDR2 from the germline V gene are SEHNR and FQNEAQ (reference sequence). In nucleotides, the CDR3 is TGTGCCAGCAGCTTATACCGGAGCTATGGCTACACCTTC. Its translation: CASSLYRSYGYTF.

The J gene is TRBJ2-7, the V gene TRBV5-6, with 10 bases lining up with TRBD1. With V trimmed by 4 bases and J by 5 bases, 9 bases remained unmatched. This CDR3 is built from 15 residues. Germline V gene sequence: CDR1 SGHDT, CDR2 YYEEEE. CDR3 protein: CASSQGTGVGHEQYF. The CDR3 region has the DNA TGTGCCAGCAGCCAAGGGACAGGGGTAGGGCACGAGCAGTACTTC.

This clone was recorded many times. The J gene is TRBJ1-3, the V gene TRBV6-5; D is uncertain. Germline assignment: CDR1 MNHEY and CDR2 SVGAGI. Trimming pared 9 bases from V and 4 bases from J, leaving 13 bases between. This CDR3 has 13 amino acids. CDR3 residues: CASEPGRGNTIYF. The CDR3 nucleotides are TGTGCCAGTGAGCCGGGGAGGGGAAACACCATATATTTT.

The chain carries TRBV5-6 and TRBJ2-2; TRBD2 might be the D (5 bases). Germline CDR1 reads SGHDT; CDR2 reads YYEEEE. Between the trimmed V and J ends, which lost 4 bases and 10 bases, there was a span of 20 bases. The CDR3 has 15 amino acids. The CDR3 DNA sequence: TGTGCCAGCAGCCAGGTCGGGGTAGGACGCGAGGAGCTGTTTTTT. Residues: CASSQVGVGREELFF.

The chain couples TRBV7-6 to TRBJ2-1; TRBD2 aligns across 12 bases. Germline CDR1 is SGHVS and CDR2 is FNYEAQ. CDR3 size: 18 residues. The V and J ends lost 3 bases and 4 bases, in that order; junction bases with no gene match: 10. The CDR3 region has the DNA TGTGCCAGCAGCTTTCGACTAGCGGGAGCGGTCAATTACAATGAGCAGTTCTTC. Translating it yields CASSFRLAGAVNYNEQFF.

This sequence joins TRBV2 and TRBJ2-2; maybe TRBD1 (6 bases). The CDR3 covers 15 residues. Between the trimmed V and J ends, which lost 2 bases and 1 base, there was a span of 8 bases. Germline lookup yields CDR1 SNHLY and CDR2 FYNNEI. CDR3 bases: TGTGCCAGCAGTGAAACAGGGTTGAACACCGGGGAGCTGTTTTTT. This translates into CASSETGLNTGELFF.

This clone was seen a few times. The chain is built from TRBV12-3 or TRBV12-4 and TRBJ2-3, with a possible D match to TRBD2 (5 bases). The CDR3 totals 13 residues. V gave up 10 bases and J gave up 4 bases, with 15 bases separating them. CDR3 protein: CANSEEWADTQYF. The CDR3 region has the DNA TGTGCCAACTCGGAGGAGTGGGCAGATACGCAGTATTTT.

The chain couples TRBV30 to TRBJ2-3; no clear D. The CDR3 totals 12 residues. V was trimmed by 3 bases and J by 4 bases, leaving 8 bases between them. Germline lookup yields CDR1 GTSNPN and CDR2 SVGIG (reference sequence). DNA of the CDR3: TGTGCCTGGAGAGGAGACTCAGATACGCAGTATTTT. This gives the protein CAWRGDSDTQYF.

This rearrangement joins TRBV14 to TRBJ2-6; 7 nucleotides match TRBD2. The CDR3 has 17 residues. The trim removed 4 bases at V and 0 bases at J, leaving 6 bases unmatched. Germline V gene sequence: CDR1 SGHDN, CDR2 FVKESK. CDR3 amino acids: CASSRQGGSSGANVLTF. As DNA, the CDR3 is TGTGCCAGCAGCCGCCAGGGAGGGAGCTCTGGGGCCAACGTCCTGACTTTC.

CDR3: CASSEDRVRVGGTEAFF. The DNA for the CDR3 is TGTGCCAGCAGTGAGGACAGGGTGAGAGTAGGCGGCACTGAAGCTTTCTTT. J is TRBJ1-1 and V is TRBV2; TRBD1 agrees at 8 bases. CDR3 length: 17 amino acids. Germline V CDR1 and CDR2: SNHLY, FYNNEI. Losses at the gene ends were 3 bases for V and 4 bases for J; bases not matched to a gene: 13.

The chain recombines TRBV3-1 (or the pseudogene TRBV3-2) with TRBJ2-5; D is perhaps TRBD2 (5 bases). The V gene's germline CDR1 is LGHDT and CDR2 YNNKEL (reference sequence). This CDR3 is built from 15 residues. Trimming left V 2 bases short and J 5 bases short, with 15 bases between. CDR3 coding DNA: TGTGCCAGCAGCCAATGGCGGGTGCGAGGGGAGACCCAGTACTTC. Translation: CASSQWRVRGETQYF.

This clone has a single count. J is TRBJ1-3 and V is TRBV5-1; TRBD1 might be the D (6 bases). The CDR3 sequence is 14 residues long. The V end lost 3 bases, the J end lost 9 bases, and 16 bases lay between the germline ends. Per the germline V gene, CDR1 is SGHRS and CDR2 is YFSETQ. Here the CDR3 reads CASSSGTSVSTIYF. In DNA, the CDR3 is TGCGCCAGCAGCTCCGGGACATCCGTCAGCACCATATATTTT.

This clone was counted a few times. V is TRBV4-2 and J is TRBJ2-3; 10 bases are shared with TRBD2. Germline V gives CDR1 LGHNA, CDR2 YNFKEQ. CDR3 length: 18 amino acids. J lost 2 bases, V lost 0 bases, and 8 bases had no gene match. CDR3 residues: CASSQDLVLAGATDTQYF. The CDR3 DNA reads TGTGCCAGCAGCCAAGATTTGGTGCTAGCGGGGGCCACAGATACGCAGTATTTT.

This chain joins TRBV18 and TRBJ1-5; D is uncertain. V lost 4 bases to trimming and J lost 0 bases, with 7 bases between them. Germline V gene data show CDR1 as KGHSH and CDR2 as LQKENI. The CDR3 length is 14 residues. The CDR3 is CASSLQDSNQPQHF. CDR3 coding DNA: TGTGCCAGCTCACTCCAGGATAGCAATCAGCCCCAGCATTTT.

J is TRBJ2-7 and V is TRBV4-2; 7 bases map to TRBD1. The CDR3 sequence is 14 residues long. CDR1 LGHNA and CDR2 YNFKEQ come from the germline V gene. Trimming removed 0 bases from V and 3 bases from J; junction bases left unmatched: 2. The CDR3 here is CASSQDQGVYEQYF. The CDR3 nucleotides are TGTGCCAGCAGCCAAGACCAGGGGGTCTACGAGCAGTACTTC.

The rearrangement links TRBV12-3 or TRBV12-4 to TRBJ2-7; D call uncertain. This CDR3 region has 13 residues. The germline V and J ends were trimmed by 1 base and 6 bases, with 10 bases remaining between them. This chain's CDR3 is CASSLVELGEQYF. In nucleotides, the CDR3 is TGTGCCAGCAGTTTAGTGGAGCTTGGCGAGCAGTACTTC.